These T cell receptor beta chains were read from a single sample in a study of technical replicates of blood from several donors. Profiled with immunoSEQ multiplex PCR; TCRdb holds only in-frame clones, not every one. The sample comprises around 86,000 clones, around 96% of which are singletons, and around 0.2% rests with the top ten. Sequencing input: T cells isolated from PBMCs. The receptors were gathered from a human donor in good health. CDR3s include the opening cysteine and the closing phenylalanine or tryptophan. Each record gives: clone size, D gene, V gene, J gene, CDR3 protein, CDR3 DNA. The D gene is left open where the match is weak. Clone sizes are given selectively: once, few, many, or a class where the clone is expanded.

clone size: -
D gene: -
V gene: TRBV25-1
J gene: TRBJ1-1
CDR3 protein: CASSIALNTEAFF
CDR3 DNA: TGTGCCAGCAGTATAGCGCTGAACACTGAAGCTTTCTTT

clone size: -
D gene: -
V gene: TRBV5-1
J gene: TRBJ2-2
CDR3 protein: CASSLSGELFF
CDR3 DNA: TGCGCCAGCAGCCTTAGCGGGGAGCTGTTTTTT

clone size: -
D gene: TRBD1
V gene: TRBV4-2
J gene: TRBJ1-5
CDR3 protein: CASSQARTGVQPQHF
CDR3 DNA: TGTGCCAGCAGCCAAGCCCGGACAGGGGTTCAGCCCCAGCATTTT

clone size: -
D gene: -
V gene: TRBV7-2
J gene: TRBJ2-3
CDR3 protein: CASSLAAPSAPPDTQYF
CDR3 DNA: TGTGCCAGCAGCTTAGCGGCCCCTTCTGCCCCCCCAGATACGCAGTATTTT

clone size: -
D gene: -
V gene: TRBV9
J gene: TRBJ2-2
CDR3 protein: CASSATGLTGELFF
CDR3 DNA: TGTGCCAGCAGCGCGACAGGTCTCACCGGGGAGCTGTTTTTT

clone size: -
D gene: -
V gene: TRBV6-1
J gene: TRBJ2-1
CDR3 protein: CASRFGTWNNEQFF
CDR3 DNA: TGTGCCAGCCGCTTTGGGACTTGGAACAATGAGCAGTTCTTC

clone size: -
D gene: TRBD1
V gene: TRBV7-3
J gene: TRBJ2-5
CDR3 protein: CASSLGTGRTQYF
CDR3 DNA: TGTGCCAGCAGCTTAGGGACAGGGAGGACCCAGTACTTC

clone size: -
D gene: -
V gene: TRBV11-3
J gene: TRBJ2-7
CDR3 protein: CASASGREQYF
CDR3 DNA: TGTGCCAGCGCCTCAGGGCGCGAGCAGTACTTC

clone size: -
D gene: -
V gene: TRBV28
J gene: TRBJ1-5
CDR3 protein: CATAERNQPQHF
CDR3 DNA: TGTGCCACCGCGGAGCGCAATCAGCCCCAGCATTTT

clone size: -
D gene: TRBD1
V gene: TRBV28
J gene: TRBJ1-6
CDR3 protein: CASIGYEDRFNSPLHF
CDR3 DNA: TGTGCCAGCATAGGGTATGAGGACAGGTTTAATTCACCCCTCCACTTT

clone size: -
D gene: -
V gene: TRBV11-2
J gene: TRBJ1-1
CDR3 protein: CASSLVGTEAFF
CDR3 DNA: TGTGCCAGCAGCTTAGTCGGCACTGAAGCTTTCTTT

clone size: once
D gene: -
V gene: TRBV7-8
J gene: TRBJ2-7
CDR3 protein: CASSLAPGSSYEQYF
CDR3 DNA: TGTGCCAGCAGCTTAGCTCCGGGTAGCTCCTACGAGCAGTACTTC

clone size: -
D gene: -
V gene: TRBV4-1
J gene: TRBJ2-2
CDR3 protein: CASSPGMAGELFF
CDR3 DNA: TGCGCCAGCAGTCCAGGGATGGCCGGGGAGCTGTTTTTT